This T cell receptor (beta chain) comes out of a study of cytomegalovirus exposure and HLA in healthy donors. General study points: Many donors shared some public TCRs, even though most TCR sequences were rare.

Profiling relied on immunoSEQ multiplex PCR, and the TCRdb table lists in-frame clones only, not all of them. The sample consists of fewer than 350,000 clones, around 89% of them appearing once. This clone was counted a single time. Its antigen is undetermined. The CDR3 is 16 residues long. The V segment lost 0 bases and the J segment 6 bases; nucleotides outside the gene matches: 7. Germline CDR1 SGHRS, CDR2 YFSETQ. The sequence came from a young woman in good health and CMV-seronegative. This chain joins TRBV5-1 and TRBJ2-1; 9 bases agree with TRBD1. Material for sequencing was PBMCs. CDR3 nucleotide sequence: TGCGCCAGCAGCTTGGATGTGGGACAGGGTCGCAATGAGCAGTTCTTC. Encoded protein: CASSLDVGQGRNEQFF.